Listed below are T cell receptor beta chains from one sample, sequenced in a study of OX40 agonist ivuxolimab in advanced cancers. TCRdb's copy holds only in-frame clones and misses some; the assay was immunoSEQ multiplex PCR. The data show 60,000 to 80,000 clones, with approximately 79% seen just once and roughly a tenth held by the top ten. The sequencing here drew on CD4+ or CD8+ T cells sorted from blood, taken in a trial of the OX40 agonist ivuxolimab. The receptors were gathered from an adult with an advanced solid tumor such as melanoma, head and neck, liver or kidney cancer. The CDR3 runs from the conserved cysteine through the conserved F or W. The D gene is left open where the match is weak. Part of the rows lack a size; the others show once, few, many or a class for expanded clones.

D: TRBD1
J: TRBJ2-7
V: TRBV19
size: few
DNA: TGTGCCAGTAGCACGGGACAGACGAACGAGCAGTACTTC
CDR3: CASSTGQTNEQYF

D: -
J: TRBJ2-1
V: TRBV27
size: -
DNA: TGTGCCAGCAGTTCAGACTACAATGAGCAGTTCTTC
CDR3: CASSSDYNEQFF

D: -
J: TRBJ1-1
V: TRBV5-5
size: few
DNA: TGTGCCAGCAGCTTGAACTCTGGGACAGCTTTCTTT
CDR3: CASSLNSGTAFF

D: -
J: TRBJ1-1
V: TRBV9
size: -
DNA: TGTGCCAGCAGCGTCGACGGTTTTGAAGCTTTCTTT
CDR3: CASSVDGFEAFF

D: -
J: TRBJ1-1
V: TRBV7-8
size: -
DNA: TGTGCCAGCATTGGGGGGGGGTATCCCATGAACACTGAAGCTTTCTTT
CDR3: CASIGGGYPMNTEAFF

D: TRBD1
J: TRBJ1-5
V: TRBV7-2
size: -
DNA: TGTGCCAGCAGCTTAGAAACAGGGGGCGTTGGGCAACCCCAGCATTTT
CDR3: CASSLETGGVGQPQHF

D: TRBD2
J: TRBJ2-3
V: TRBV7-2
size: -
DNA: TGTGCCAGCAGCTTTGTGGGAGGGCCGACGCCAGATACGCAGTATTTT
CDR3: CASSFVGGPTPDTQYF

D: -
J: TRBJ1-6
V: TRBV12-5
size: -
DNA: TGTGCTAGTGGTTTGAATGATAATTCACCCCTCCACTTT
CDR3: CASGLNDNSPLHF

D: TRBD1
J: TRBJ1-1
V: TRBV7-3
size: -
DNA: TGTGCCAGCAGCTTAACCGGACAGGGCTCTGACACTGAAGCTTTCTTT
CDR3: CASSLTGQGSDTEAFF

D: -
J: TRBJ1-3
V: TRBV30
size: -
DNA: TGTGCCTGCTACCGCGGGGGCTCAGGAAACACCATATATTTT
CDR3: CACYRGGSGNTIYF

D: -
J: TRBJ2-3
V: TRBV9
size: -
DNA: TGTGCCAGCAGCGTTGGTGGGGGGGCGTATACGCAGTATTTT
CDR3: CASSVGGGAYTQYF

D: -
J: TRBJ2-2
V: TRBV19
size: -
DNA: TGTGCCAGTAGTGTCTCAGGGGCCGGGGAGCTGTTTTTT
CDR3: CASSVSGAGELFF

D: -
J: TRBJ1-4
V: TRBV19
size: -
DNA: TGTGCCAGTAGTCGACGACAGACGCAGCTTGGAGAAAAACTGTTTTTT
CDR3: CASSRRQTQLGEKLFF

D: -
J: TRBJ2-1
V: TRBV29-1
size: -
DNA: TGCAGCGTTGGTGGTGAGCAGTTCTTC
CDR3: CSVGGEQFF

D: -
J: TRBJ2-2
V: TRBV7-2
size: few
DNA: TGTGCCAGCAGCTTAGTTGGGAGCACCGGGGAGCTGTTTTTT
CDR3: CASSLVGSTGELFF

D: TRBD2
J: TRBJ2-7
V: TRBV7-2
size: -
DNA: TGTGCCAGCAGCCGCGGGGGGCTCCACGAGCAGTACTTC
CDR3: CASSRGGLHEQYF

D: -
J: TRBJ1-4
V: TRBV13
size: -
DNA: TGTGCCAGCAGCCTAAGAGAAAAAGGAAAACTGTTTTTT
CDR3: CASSLREKGKLFF

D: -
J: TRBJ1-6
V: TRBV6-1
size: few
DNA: TGTGCCAGCAGCTCCGGGCCTTATAATTCACCCCTCCACTTT
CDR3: CASSSGPYNSPLHF

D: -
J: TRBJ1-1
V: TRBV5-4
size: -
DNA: TGTGCCAGCAGCTCGGCGGCAGGGGCTCGGGACACTGAAGCTTTCTTT
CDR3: CASSSAAGARDTEAFF

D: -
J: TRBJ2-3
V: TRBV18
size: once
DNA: TGTGCCAGCTCGAGCGGACGGGAGCGTCATACGCAGTATTTT
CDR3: CASSSGRERHTQYF

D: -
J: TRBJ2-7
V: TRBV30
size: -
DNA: TGTGCCTGGAGAGCAGGGAACTACGAGCAGTACTTC
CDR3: CAWRAGNYEQYF

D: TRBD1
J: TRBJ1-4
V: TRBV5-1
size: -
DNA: TGCGCCAGCAGCTTGGATTACCGGGACAGGGCTAATGAAAAACTGTTTTTT
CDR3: CASSLDYRDRANEKLFF

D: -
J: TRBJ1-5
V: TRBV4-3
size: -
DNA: TGCGCCAGCAGCCAAGGGGGCCCCACAGGCAATCAGCCCCAGCATTTT
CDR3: CASSQGGPTGNQPQHF

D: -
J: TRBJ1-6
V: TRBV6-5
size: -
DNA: TGTGCCACTTCGGACTTGCCCAATTCACCCCTCCACTTT
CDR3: CATSDLPNSPLHF

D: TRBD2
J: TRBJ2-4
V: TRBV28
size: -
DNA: TGTGCCAGCAGTTTATCCGCTAGCGGGATAGCCAAAAACATTCAGTACTTC
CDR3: CASSLSASGIAKNIQYF

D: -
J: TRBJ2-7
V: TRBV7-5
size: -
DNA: TGTGCCAGCATTTCAGACAGTCCCTACGAGCAGTACTTC
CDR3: CASISDSPYEQYF

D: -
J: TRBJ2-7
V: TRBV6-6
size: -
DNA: TGTGCCAGCAGAAGGCAAGGGGCGAGGTACGAGCAGTACTTC
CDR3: CASRRQGARYEQYF

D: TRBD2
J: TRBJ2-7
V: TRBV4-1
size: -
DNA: TGCGCCAGCAGCTTCGAGAGCGGGAGGTCCTACGAGCAGTACTTC
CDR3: CASSFESGRSYEQYF

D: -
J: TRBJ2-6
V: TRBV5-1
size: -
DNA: TGCGCCAGCAAAGGGGCCAACGTCCTGACTTTC
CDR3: CASKGANVLTF